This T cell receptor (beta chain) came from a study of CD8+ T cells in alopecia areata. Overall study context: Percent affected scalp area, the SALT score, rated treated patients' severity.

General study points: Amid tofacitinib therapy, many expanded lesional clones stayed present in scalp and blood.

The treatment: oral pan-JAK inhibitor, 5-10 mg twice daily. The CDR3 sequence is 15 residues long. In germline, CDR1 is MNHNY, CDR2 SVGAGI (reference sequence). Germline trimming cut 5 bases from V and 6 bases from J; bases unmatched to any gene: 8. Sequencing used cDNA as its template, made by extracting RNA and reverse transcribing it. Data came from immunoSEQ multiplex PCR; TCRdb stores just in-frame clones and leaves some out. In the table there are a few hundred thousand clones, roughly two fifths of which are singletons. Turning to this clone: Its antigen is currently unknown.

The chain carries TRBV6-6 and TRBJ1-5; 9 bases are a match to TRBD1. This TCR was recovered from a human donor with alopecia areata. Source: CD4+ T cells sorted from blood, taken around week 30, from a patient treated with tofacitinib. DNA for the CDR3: TGTGCCAGCAGTCCCAGGGACAGGGAGGGTCAGCCCCAGCATTTT. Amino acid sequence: CASSPRDREGQPQHF.